Below are 32 T cell receptor beta chains sequenced from a single sample in a study of PD-1 blockade in classical Hodgkin lymphoma. Brentuximab vedotin exposure varied, and every patient relapsed after autologous stem cell transplantation. Libraries were prepared by immunoSEQ multiplex PCR; TCRdb keeps only in-frame clonotypes and omits some of them. This sample has roughly 150,000 clones, with about 78% found just once. The sample in question was peripheral blood mononuclear cells (PBMCs), obtained before the second cycle of nivolumab. The receptors originated from a human donor with classical Hodgkin lymphoma.

This chain connects TRBV18 to TRBJ2-7; 7 bases are a match to TRBD2. CDR1 KGHSH and CDR2 LQKENI come from the germline V gene. The junction had 7 bases not matched to a gene; V was cut back by 2 bases and J by 3 bases. The CDR3 is made up of 15 amino acids. The CDR3 DNA sequence: TGTGCCAGCTCACCAGTACCGGGACTAAGCTACGAGCAGTACTTC. It specifies CASSPVPGLSYEQYF. The full variable domain, with the rest looked up from reference TRBV18 and TRBJ2-7, is NAGVMQNPRHLVRRRGQEARLRCSPMKGHSHVYWYRQLPEEGLKFMVYLQKENIIDESGMPKERFSAEFPKEGPSILRIQQVVRGDSAAYFCASSPVPGLSYEQYFGPGTRLTVT.

The chain links TRBV2 to TRBJ1-1; a possible D gene is TRBD1 (6 bases). The CDR3 runs 12 residues. V lost 8 bases and J 3 bases, leaving 10 bases between the germline ends. The germline gives CDR1 SNHLY, CDR2 FYNNEI. The CDR3 loop reads CASLGQYTEAFF. The DNA for the CDR3 is TGTGCCAGCCTTGGACAGTACACTGAAGCTTTCTTT.

The rearrangement uses TRBV19 and TRBJ2-3, with 11 bases fitting TRBD2. The junction had 9 bases not matched to a gene; V was cut back by 8 bases and J by 2 bases. Germline V gene sequence: CDR1 LNHDA, CDR2 SQIVND (reference sequence). The CDR3 covers 16 residues. In nucleotides, the CDR3 is TGTGCCAGTTTGGAGGGACTAGCGGTCCTCACAGATACGCAGTATTTT. It translates to CASLEGLAVLTDTQYF. The complete variable domain, with remaining parts taken from reference TRBV19 and TRBJ2-3, reads DGGITQSPKYLFRKEGQNVTLSCEQNLNHDAMYWYRQDPGQGLRLIYYSQIVNDFQKGDIAEGYSVSREKKESFPLTVTSAQKNPTAFYLCASLEGLAVLTDTQYFGPGTRLTVL.

This clone was counted between two and nine times. V gene TRBV11-3 combines with J gene TRBJ2-2; no reliable D call. The V end was cut by 1 base, the J end by 6 bases, with 3 bases between. The CDR3 is 12 amino acids. Germline assignment: CDR1 SGHNT and CDR2 YENEEA. CDR3 in amino acids: CASSLGSGELFF. The CDR3 DNA follows: TGTGCCAGCAGCTTAGGCTCCGGGGAGCTGTTTTTT.

The J gene is TRBJ1-4, the V gene TRBV7-6; D perhaps matches TRBD1 (5 bases). The CDR3 is made up of 16 amino acids. The V end was cut by 4 bases, the J end by 3 bases, with 15 bases between. The germline V gene encodes CDR1 SGHVS and CDR2 FNYEAQ. Here the CDR3 DNA reads TGTGCCAGCAGCTGGAACCCGGGACTCTCTAATGAAAAACTGTTTTTT. Its protein is CASSWNPGLSNEKLFF.

This clone was seen only once. The chain carries TRBV6-6 and TRBJ2-3, with D possibly being TRBD1 or TRBD2 (6 bases each). V dropped 3 bases and J dropped 6 bases, with 10 bases sitting between them. This CDR3 has 13 residues. Germline CDR1 is MNHNY and CDR2 is SVGAGI (reference sequence). The CDR3 loop is CASSYRRGDTQYF. The CDR3 DNA reads as TGTGCCAGCAGTTATCGGAGGGGGGATACGCAGTATTTT.

This chain joins TRBV11-2 and TRBJ2-5; possibly TRBD2 for D (6 bases). Germline V gives CDR1 SGHAT, CDR2 FQNNGV. The CDR3 length is 13 residues. V gave up 3 bases and J gave up 5 bases, with 10 bases separating them. CDR3 residues: CASSFASVETQYF. CDR3 nucleotide sequence: TGTGCCAGCAGCTTCGCTAGCGTCGAGACCCAGTACTTC.

This clone has a handful of counts. The rearrangement links TRBV20-1 to TRBJ2-7; a possible D gene is TRBD1 (5 bases). V lost 7 bases to trimming and J lost 2 bases, with 9 bases between them. Germline V lookup: CDR1 DFQATT, CDR2 SNEGSKA (reference sequence). CDR3 length equals 11 residues. Here the CDR3 reads CSVQDTYEQYF. In nucleotides, the CDR3 is TGCAGTGTCCAGGACACCTACGAGCAGTACTTC.

The chain recombines TRBV9 with TRBJ1-3; no reliable D call. This CDR3 has 17 amino acids. The germline gives CDR1 SGDLS, CDR2 YYNGEE. The V end lost 0 bases, the J end lost 0 bases, and 13 bases lay between the germline ends. CDR3 coding DNA: TGTGCCAGCAGCGTAGCTCAGTTGGGAGCCTCTGGAAACACCATATATTTT. Protein: CASSVAQLGASGNTIYF.

The rearrangement uses TRBV19 and TRBJ2-7, with D perhaps matching TRBD2 (6 bases). V was clipped by 3 bases and J by 4 bases, with 10 bases between them. Germline loops: CDR1 LNHDA, CDR2 SQIVND (reference sequence). This CDR3 comprises 13 residues. CDR3 loop: CASSMDYLYEQYF. DNA for the CDR3: TGTGCCAGTAGTATGGACTACTTATACGAGCAGTACTTC.

This clone was counted once. The rearrangement uses TRBV15 and TRBJ1-2, with TRBD1 identical over 9 bases. V lost 3 bases and J lost 7; bases outside the gene matches: 6. Germline V gene sequence: CDR1 LNHNV, CDR2 YYDKDF (reference sequence). This CDR3 comprises 14 residues. CDR3 loop: CATSRDRGIGGYTF. The DNA of the CDR3 is TGTGCCACCAGCAGGGACAGGGGAATAGGTGGCTACACCTTC.

There are a few counts of this clone. The rearrangement joins TRBV11-3 to TRBJ2-5; 7 positions agree with TRBD2. Germline V CDR1 and CDR2: SGHNT, YENEEA. J gave up 1 base and V 4 bases, and 3 bases lay outside the gene matches. CDR3 size: 14 residues. CDR3 nucleotides: TGTGCCAGCAGCTCCCGGACTAGCCAAGAGACCCAGTACTTC. It translates to CASSSRTSQETQYF.

The chain uses TRBV4-1 and TRBJ1-2; 7 nucleotides agree with TRBD1. V lost 0 bases, J lost 4 bases, and 11 bases stayed unmatched. The CDR3 is made up of 17 amino acids. Germline loops: CDR1 MGHRA, CDR2 YSYEKL. The CDR3 DNA sequence: TGCGCCAGCAGCCAAGATGGCCCAGGGGGGTACTTCTATGGCTACACCTTC. It encodes CASSQDGPGGYFYGYTF.

In its sample, this clone was seen once. The chain joins TRBV4-1 to TRBJ2-5, with 8 bases that match TRBD1. CDR3 size: 14 residues. Trimming cost V 3 bases and J 4 bases; bases outside gene matches: 4. Germline V lookup: CDR1 MGHRA, CDR2 YSYEKL. CDR3 protein: CASSHGQGRETQYF. CDR3 DNA: TGCGCCAGCAGCCACGGACAGGGCCGAGAGACCCAGTACTTC.

This sequence joins TRBV10-3 and TRBJ2-3; possibly TRBD2 for D (6 bases). Germline CDR1 is ENHRY and CDR2 is SYGVKD. V lost 6 bases, J lost 7 bases, and 14 bases lay in between. This CDR3 spans 13 amino acids. The CDR3 reads CAIRLAPVNTQYF. The CDR3 DNA follows: TGTGCCATCAGACTAGCTCCAGTTAATACGCAGTATTTT.

V gene TRBV6-5 combines with J gene TRBJ2-7; the D is unclear. Germline CDR1 is MNHEY and CDR2 is SVGAGI. The ends were cut back, 4 bases at V and 1 base at J, with 11 bases in the middle. The CDR3 has 14 amino acids. The DNA of the CDR3 is TGTGCCAGCAGTTCCCCAGTGGGGTCCTACGAGCAGTACTTC. It yields the protein CASSSPVGSYEQYF.

This rearrangement joins TRBV19 to TRBJ1-1; no clear D gene. V lost 3 bases, J lost 4 bases, and 12 bases lay in between. The CDR3 loop spans 14 amino acids. Germline V gene lookup returns CDR1 LNHDA and CDR2 SQIVND (reference sequence). The CDR3, as DNA: TGTGCCAGTAGTATTAACAATTTGGGCACTGAAGCTTTCTTT. It yields the protein CASSINNLGTEAFF.

J is TRBJ1-5 and V is TRBV12-5; 7 bases are shared with TRBD1. CDR1 and CDR2 from the germline V gene are LGHNT and FRNRAP. The CDR3 has 18 residues. With V trimmed by 6 bases and J by 0 bases, 14 bases remained unmatched. CDR3: CASGPAWGTEDSNQPQHF. The DNA of the CDR3 is TGTGCTAGTGGACCGGCTTGGGGGACAGAAGATAGCAATCAGCCCCAGCATTTT.

This clone has more than one count but fewer than ten. The chain carries TRBV28 and TRBJ2-5, with a tentative D call TRBD2 (6 bases). Germline V gene lookup returns CDR1 MDHEN and CDR2 SYDVKM. The CDR3 loop spans 15 amino acids. V lost 3 bases, J lost 1 base, and 12 bases lay in between. In DNA form, the CDR3 reads TGTGCCAGCAGTTTTCATGGGGGGAGCCAAGAGACCCAGTACTTC. Encoded protein: CASSFHGGSQETQYF.

This chain links TRBV4-1 with TRBJ2-1; D is ambiguous. Germline V gene sequence: CDR1 MGHRA, CDR2 YSYEKL. This CDR3 is built from 9 residues. The CDR3 coding sequence is TGCGCTACTTACGTTGAGCAGTTCTTC. Residues: CATYVEQFF.

This clone was recorded once. The V and J genes are TRBV19 and TRBJ2-3; 14 positions agree with TRBD2. The CDR3 is made up of 18 amino acids. J lost 0 bases, V lost 1 base, and 3 bases had no gene match. Germline CDR1 is LNHDA and CDR2 is SQIVND (reference sequence). For the CDR3, the DNA is TGTGCCAGTAGTATAGGACTAGCGGGGGGGACTAGCACAGATACGCAGTATTTT. It translates to CASSIGLAGGTSTDTQYF.

V usage is TRBV5-1 and J usage is TRBJ1-3, with D tentatively TRBD1 (6 bases). The length of the CDR3 is 15 residues. CDR1 and CDR2 from the germline V gene are SGHRS and YFSETQ. The V and J ends lost 0 bases and 0 bases respectively, with 7 bases between them. CDR3 nucleotides: TGCGCCAGCAGCTTGGGACAGGACTCTGGAAACACCATATATTTT. Translated, it gives CASSLGQDSGNTIYF.

This clone appeared once. This chain connects TRBV28 to TRBJ1-2; 8 bases line up with TRBD1. Germline CDR1 reads MDHEN; CDR2 reads SYDVKM. This CDR3 region has 13 residues. The ends lost 6 bases at V and 4 bases at J; junction bases unmatched: 4. The CDR3 loop reads CASSEQGGYGYTF. The CDR3 nucleotides read TGTGCCAGCAGCGAACAGGGGGGCTATGGCTACACCTTC.

The CDR3 DNA is TGTGCCAGCAGCCAAGATCAACGGAGTAGCGGGGCCCAAGAGACCCAGTACTTC. Translated, it gives CASSQDQRSSGAQETQYF. The chain links TRBV4-2 to TRBJ2-5; 8 bases fit TRBD2. This CDR3 comprises 18 residues. Germline values: CDR1 LGHNA, CDR2 YNFKEQ. The J segment lost 1 base and the V segment lost 0 bases, leaving 10 bases of the junction unmatched.

The chain carries TRBV7-9 and TRBJ2-2, with TRBD2 identical over 9 bases. Trimming at V came to 2 bases and at J to 4 bases, leaving 5 bases not matched to a gene. The CDR3 is 16 residues long. Germline V gene sequence: CDR1 SEHNR, CDR2 FQNEAQ (reference sequence). The CDR3 nucleotides are TGTGCCAGCAGCTTAAAGGCGGGAGGGCCCACCGGGGAGCTGTTTTTT. The encoded protein is CASSLKAGGPTGELFF.

The V call is TRBV6-1, the J call TRBJ1-1; TRBD1 agrees at 7 bases. V shed 6 bases, J shed 5 bases, and the junction held 6 bases outside the gene matches. The CDR3 runs 13 residues. Germline CDR1 MNHNS, CDR2 SASEGT. Written as DNA, the CDR3 is TGTGCCAGCAGAGAACGACAGGGAACTGAAGCTTTCTTT. Its protein is CASRERQGTEAFF.

The chain employs TRBV7-8 and TRBJ1-2; possibly TRBD1 for D (6 bases). This CDR3 has 16 residues. The V end was cut by 4 bases, the J end by 13 bases, with 28 bases between. Germline CDR1 and CDR2: SGHVS and FQNEAQ. This chain's CDR3 is CASSSLMTPDAGASTF. CDR3 nucleotide sequence: TGTGCCAGCAGCTCTCTAATGACTCCGGACGCGGGGGCAAGCACCTTC. The variable domain in full, completed from reference TRBV7-8 and TRBJ1-2, reads GAGVSQSPRYKVAKRGQDVALRCDPISGHVSLFWYQQALGQGPEFLTYFQNEAQLDKSGLPSDRFFAERPEGSVSTLKIQRTQQEDSAVYLCASSSLMTPDAGASTFGSGTRLTVV.

This sequence joins TRBV5-8 and TRBJ1-5; 9 bases map to TRBD1. Per germline, CDR1 SGHTS and CDR2 YDEGEE. The CDR3 totals 15 residues. V was pared by 2 bases and J by 5 bases, with 5 bases of the junction left unmatched. The CDR3 region is CASSFGTGRHQPQHF. The CDR3 DNA reads as TGTGCCAGCAGCTTCGGGACAGGGAGGCATCAGCCCCAGCATTTT.

The sample holds many counts of this clone. The chain combines TRBV18 with TRBJ1-1, with D uncertain. The CDR3 has 12 amino acids. V was pared by 3 bases and J by 9 bases, with 11 bases between. Germline CDR1 KGHSH, CDR2 LQKENI. The CDR3 DNA sequence: TGTGCCAGCTCACCGGCGGTGAGTCAAGCTTTCTTT. It encodes CASSPAVSQAFF.

The V and J genes are TRBV4-2 and TRBJ1-4; D is unclear. The CDR3 extends over 15 amino acids. V was pared by 0 bases and J by 8 bases, with 13 bases between. Germline loops: CDR1 LGHNA, CDR2 YNFKEQ. CDR3 residues: CASSQDAGSREKLFF. For the CDR3, the DNA is TGTGCCAGCAGCCAAGATGCCGGTTCTCGGGAAAAACTGTTTTTT.

In its sample, this clone ranks as medium-sized. V is TRBV6-4 and J is TRBJ1-5; no firm D call. Looked up from germline, CDR1 is MRHNA and CDR2 is SNTAGT. This CDR3 region has 15 residues. The V end was cut by 6 bases, the J end by 2 bases, with 14 bases between. The CDR3 sequence: CASRGGRSGNQPQHF. The CDR3 region has the DNA TGTGCCAGCAGGGGAGGGCGATCGGGCAATCAGCCCCAGCATTTT.

The rearrangement joins TRBV6-6 to TRBJ1-1, with a possible D match to TRBD1 (6 bases). The CDR3 has 13 amino acids. Between the trimmed V and J ends, which lost 8 bases and 4 bases, there was a span of 14 bases. CDR1 MNHNY and CDR2 SVGAGI come from the germline V gene (reference sequence). The CDR3 here is CASSRVGATEAFF. The CDR3 DNA reads TGTGCCAGCTCCCGGGTGGGGGCCACTGAAGCTTTCTTT.